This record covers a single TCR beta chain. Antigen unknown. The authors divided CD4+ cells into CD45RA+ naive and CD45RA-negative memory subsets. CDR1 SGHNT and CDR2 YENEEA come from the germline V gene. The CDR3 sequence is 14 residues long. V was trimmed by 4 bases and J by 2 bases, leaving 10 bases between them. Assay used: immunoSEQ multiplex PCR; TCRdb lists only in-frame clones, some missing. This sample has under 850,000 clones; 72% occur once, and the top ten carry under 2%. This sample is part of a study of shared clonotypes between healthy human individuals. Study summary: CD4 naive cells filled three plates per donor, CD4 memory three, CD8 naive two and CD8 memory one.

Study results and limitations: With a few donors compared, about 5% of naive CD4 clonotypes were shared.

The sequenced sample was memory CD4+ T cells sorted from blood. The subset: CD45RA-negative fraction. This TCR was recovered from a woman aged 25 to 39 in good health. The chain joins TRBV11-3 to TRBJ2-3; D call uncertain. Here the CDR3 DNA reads TGTGCCAGCAGCTCTCACCTTTACACAGATACGCAGTATTTT. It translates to CASSSHLYTDTQYF.